This TCR beta chain was profiled in a study of identifying expanded T cells in peripheral blood. Findings and limits, study-wide: Two-week clone count variance significantly increased as total template count grew.

Trimming shortened V by 5 bases and J by 8 bases, and 24 bases separated the two germline ends. Per germline, CDR1 LNHDA and CDR2 SQIVND (reference sequence). CDR3 size: 16 residues. The protocol was immunoSEQ multiplex PCR, while the TCRdb copy is restricted to in-frame clones and leaves out a portion. The table lists about 110,000 clones, about 87% of them singletons, with about 7.7% in the top ten. About this clone: Its target is not known.

The material sequenced was blood. V and J are TRBV19 and TRBJ1-2, with a possible D match to TRBD1 (6 bases). The sequence was obtained from a person between 18 and 75 years old in good health. The CDR3 DNA sequence: TGTGCCAGTAGTCTCCTGACAGGCCGGCCGTCGCAGGGCTACACCTTC. It is translated as CASSLLTGRPSQGYTF.